This paragraph covers one T cell receptor (beta chain) sequence. Its antigen is unidentified. One tube held mixed TRB-A and TRB-B primer pools for touch-down PCR. TCRdb reworked the multiplex PCR reads into one entry per CDR3 protein, no DNA. The sample totals around 4,500 distinct CDR3 sequences. The sample originates from a study of T cell clusters in autoimmune cytopenias. Study observations and caveats: Active autoimmune hepatitis patients had around 2.7-fold fewer exclusive TRB clusters than healthy donors. Comparing secondary cytopenia with chronic lymphocytic leukemia showed no cluster-lack signature, apparently masked by lymphoma repertoire. The T cell clusters were defined only in silico, without experimental functional validation. Primary autoimmune cytopenia patients seemingly lacked the physiological T cell clusters found in healthy donors.

Each sample's input was about 250 ng genomic DNA, roughly 38,000 genome equivalents. This TCR derives from a human donor with an autoimmune cytopenia or autoimmune hepatitis (not recorded which). The specimen was peripheral blood.

CDR3 protein: CASAGTLVGDTQYF. The rearrangement links TRBV24-1 to TRBJ2-3; TCRdb calls TRBD1, which cannot be checked without DNA. The CDR3 spans 14 residues. CDR1 KGHDR and CDR2 SFDVKD come from the germline V gene.